These 19 T cell receptor beta chains came from one sample sequenced in a study of blood T cell repertoires in COVID-19. Some clones are missing from TCRdb's copy, which holds only in-frame ones; the method was immunoSEQ multiplex PCR. The sample lists fewer than 300,000 clones, 70% to 90% occurring once. The sequencing sample was made of PBMCs or T cells enriched from blood (not recorded which). All receptors derive from a man aged 18 to 29 who had recovered from COVID-19.

The sample holds one count of this clone. This chain joins TRBV11-3 and TRBJ2-7, with 9 bases lining up with TRBD2. Germline V gene lookup returns CDR1 SGHNT and CDR2 YENEEA. V dropped 4 bases and J dropped 0; count of bases not matched to a gene: 4. The CDR3 extends over 15 amino acids. The CDR3 nucleotides are TGTGCCAGCAGCTGGACTAGCGTCGACTCCTACGAGCAGTACTTC. It encodes CASSWTSVDSYEQYF.

This rearrangement joins TRBV15 to TRBJ1-2, with a tentative D call TRBD1 (6 bases). Trimming left V 0 bases short and J 7 bases short, with 12 bases between. Germline V lookup: CDR1 LNHNV, CDR2 YYDKDF (reference sequence). The CDR3 spans 14 residues. Written as DNA, the CDR3 is TGTGCCACCAGCAGAGATATTGGGGGCTCTGGCTACACCTTC. As protein: CATSRDIGGSGYTF.

J is TRBJ2-1 and V is TRBV2; 14 nucleotides align to TRBD2. The V and J ends lost 5 bases and 5 bases, in that order; junction bases with no gene match: 5. Germline V gene data show CDR1 as SNHLY and CDR2 as FYNNEI. This CDR3 has 16 residues. The CDR3 reads CASSSGTSGGNNEQFF. CDR3 coding DNA: TGTGCCAGCAGTTCCGGGACTAGCGGGGGTAACAATGAGCAGTTCTTC.

The chain recombines TRBV12-3 or TRBV12-4 with TRBJ2-1; 9 positions agree with TRBD1. The junction had 13 bases not matched to a gene; V was cut back by 8 bases and J by 14 bases. This CDR3 contains 13 residues. In DNA, the CDR3 is TGTGCCAGCTGCAAGACAGGGGGAGGTTCTAAGTTCTTC. Amino acids: CASCKTGGGSKFF.

The chain links TRBV9 to TRBJ1-2, with TRBD1 matching over 8 bases. The CDR3 consists of 15 residues. Germline CDR1 is SGDLS and CDR2 is YYNGEE. The J segment lost 3 bases and the V segment lost 0 bases, leaving 4 bases of the junction unmatched. CDR3 in amino acids: CASSVAPGGHYGYTF. The CDR3 region has the DNA TGTGCCAGCAGCGTAGCGCCAGGGGGCCACTATGGCTACACCTTC.

The V call is TRBV5-1, the J call TRBJ1-4, with 8 bases matching TRBD1. CDR1 and CDR2 (germline): SGHRS, YFSETQ. The CDR3 runs to 15 residues. V shed 6 bases, J shed 0 bases, and the junction held 4 bases outside the gene matches. CDR3 residues: CASTLQGATNEKLFF. The CDR3 DNA reads TGCGCCAGCACTCTACAGGGGGCAACTAATGAAAAACTGTTTTTT.

The J gene is TRBJ2-3, the V gene TRBV23-1; tentative D call: TRBD2 (5 bases). TRBV23-1 carries the ORF label, with uncertain function. This CDR3 is 16 amino acids long. V lost 6 bases and J lost 0, with 16 bases in between. CDR3 amino acids: CASRPGTEGSTDTQYF. As DNA, the CDR3 is TGCGCCAGCAGGCCGGGCACCGAGGGTAGCACAGATACGCAGTATTTT.

V is TRBV13 and J is TRBJ2-1; 9 positions agree with TRBD1. J gave up 8 bases and V 5 bases, and 13 bases lay outside the gene matches. The CDR3 extends over 16 amino acids. Germline V gene lookup returns CDR1 PRHDT and CDR2 FYEKMQ (reference sequence). DNA for the CDR3: TGTGCCAGCAGCGCGCGACCGGGACAGGGATCGGATGAGCAGTTCTTC. It translates to CASSARPGQGSDEQFF.

This clone showed up many times. The chain recombines TRBV9 with TRBJ1-1; no firm D call. V lost 2 bases and J lost 1, with 9 bases in between. The CDR3 is made up of 14 amino acids. Per the germline V gene, CDR1 is SGDLS and CDR2 is YYNGEE. The CDR3 region is CASSVRPGNTEAFF. CDR3 coding DNA: TGTGCCAGCAGCGTTCGCCCAGGGAACACTGAAGCTTTCTTT.

This rearrangement joins TRBV6-5 to TRBJ2-7, with D maybe TRBD1 (5 bases). The CDR3 runs to 14 residues. The V end lost 2 bases, the J end lost 5 bases, and 13 bases lay between the germline ends. CDR1 is MNHEY and CDR2 is SVGAGI in the germline V gene. CDR3 in DNA: TGTGCCAGCAGTTACACAGGCTCCCTTGACGAGCAGTACTTC. Protein: CASSYTGSLDEQYF.

This clone was recorded once. V usage is TRBV5-1 and J usage is TRBJ2-1; TRBD2 matches 13 bases. With V trimmed by 5 bases and J by 1 base, 6 bases remained unmatched. The CDR3 length is 17 residues. CDR1 and CDR2 from the germline V gene are SGHRS and YFSETQ. CDR3 nucleotide sequence: TGCGCCAGCAGGGGCGGGACTAGCGGGGCGTCCTACAATGAGCAGTTCTTC. Its protein is CASRGGTSGASYNEQFF.

The V gene is TRBV11-3, the J gene TRBJ2-7; tentatively, D is TRBD1 (6 bases). V shed 5 bases and J shed 4 bases, with 15 bases lying between them. The CDR3 loop spans 14 amino acids. Germline CDR1 and CDR2: SGHNT and YENEEA. The DNA for the CDR3 is TGTGCCAGCAGCCTACTGGACAGAAATTACGAGCAGTACTTC. It encodes CASSLLDRNYEQYF.

The gene calls are TRBV4-2 and TRBJ2-5, with D unclear. Germline loops: CDR1 LGHNA, CDR2 YNFKEQ. The V gene lost 0 bases and the J gene lost 5 bases, with 4 bases spanning the gap. This CDR3 spans 12 amino acids. The CDR3 nucleotides read TGTGCCAGCAGCCAAGATCTGGAGACCCAGTACTTC. Residues: CASSQDLETQYF.

This chain links TRBV28 with TRBJ1-6; 8 bases are shared with TRBD1. CDR3 length equals 15 residues. With 6 bases clipped from V and 8 bases from J, the junction kept 9 bases outside the gene matches. Germline lookup yields CDR1 MDHEN and CDR2 SYDVKM. CDR3 sequence (DNA): TGTGCCAGCAGCAATCAGGGGGCGGAGTATTCACCCCTCCACTTT. It encodes CASSNQGAEYSPLHF.

V gene TRBV13 combines with J gene TRBJ2-5, with D possibly TRBD2 on 6 matching bases. Trimming left V 7 bases short and J 5 bases short, with 17 bases between. This CDR3 contains 14 residues. The germline CDR1 and CDR2 sequences are PRHDT and FYEKMQ (reference sequence). The CDR3 DNA follows: TGTGCCAGCACTCTGGGGGGTACGTGGGAGACCCAGTACTTC. It specifies CASTLGGTWETQYF.

This chain links TRBV27 with TRBJ2-4; the D gene is possibly TRBD1 (6 bases). The CDR3 has 16 residues. V lost 3 bases and J lost 1, with 13 bases in between. The germline CDR1 and CDR2 sequences are MNHEY and SMNVEV (reference sequence). CDR3 loop: CASSFSPQGAKNIQYF. CDR3 in DNA: TGTGCCAGCAGTTTTTCACCCCAGGGGGCCAAAAACATTCAGTACTTC.

This clone was found once. The V gene is TRBV30, the J gene TRBJ1-5; D is perhaps TRBD1 (5 bases). CDR1 and CDR2 (germline): GTSNPN, SVGIG (reference sequence). V lost 2 bases and J 3 bases, leaving 8 bases between the germline ends. The CDR3 is 13 residues long. CDR3 coding DNA: TGTGCCTGGAGTCGGGGGGACAATCAGCCCCAGCATTTT. Translating it yields CAWSRGDNQPQHF.

This chain uses TRBV7-9 with TRBJ2-5, with TRBD2 matching 8 bases. V gave up 5 bases and J gave up 5 bases; unmatched junction bases: 4. CDR3 length equals 13 residues. Germline V gene lookup returns CDR1 SEHNR and CDR2 FQNEAQ (reference sequence). For the CDR3, the DNA is TGTGCCAGCAGCCGGGGGGGAGAGGAGACCCAGTACTTC. Translated, it gives CASSRGGEETQYF.

This clone occurred a few times. The chain uses TRBV7-2 and TRBJ1-2, with 7 bases fitting TRBD1. Trimming took 1 base from V and 8 from J; bases not matched to a gene: 10. This CDR3 region has 15 residues. Germline V gives CDR1 SGHTA, CDR2 FQGNSA. The CDR3 coding sequence is TGTGCCAGCAGCTTAGAGGCGACAGGGAACGTAGGCTACACCTTC. Translating gives CASSLEATGNVGYTF.